This TCR beta chain was obtained from a study of T cell responses to AZD1222 COVID-19 vaccine. Study as a whole: Pooled samples include second doses given at about 4 or 12 weeks.

Study-level results: Only a handful of individuals given AZD1222 were seropositive at baseline. Breadth and depth of Spike-specific TCRs rose after two AZD1222 doses.

Some clones are missing from TCRdb's copy, which holds only in-frame ones; the method was immunoSEQ multiplex PCR. The sample lists some 120,000 clones; roughly 90% were seen once. Turning to this clone: Its specificity is not known.

This CDR3 is 17 amino acids long. The germline V gene encodes CDR1 SGHDT and CDR2 YYEEEE. V dropped 6 bases and J dropped 0; count of bases not matched to a gene: 12. The sequence was obtained from an adult in good health. The J gene is TRBJ2-3, the V gene TRBV5-6; 8 positions match TRBD2. The source was peripheral blood, collected on day 0 of AZD1222 vaccination. For the CDR3, the DNA is TGTGCCAGCACCTACCCTAGGGCTAGCGGGAGCACAGATACGCAGTATTTT. It yields the protein CASTYPRASGSTDTQYF.